This T cell receptor (beta chain) was recovered during a study of blood T cell repertoires in COVID-19. Study information: The origin of the acute and convalescent COVID-19 samples was the United States, Italy and Spain. Nucleic acid was either cDNA or gDNA, and it came from T cells, B-cell-depleted T cells, or PBMCs.

Libraries were prepared by immunoSEQ multiplex PCR; TCRdb keeps only in-frame clonotypes and omits some of them. The sample lists under 300,000 clones, 85% to 90% occurring once. Everyone who took part was roughly 18 to 95 years old, and they came from 24 US areas. Participant-given clinical history determined each cohort assignment. This clone is a singleton in its sample. The CDR3 totals 15 residues. CDR1 is SGHRS and CDR2 is YFSETQ in the germline V gene. V lost 0 bases and J lost 8; bases outside the gene matches: 8. V is TRBV5-1 and J is TRBJ2-1, with TRBD1 identical over 7 bases. The sequenced material came from PBMCs or T cells enriched from blood (not recorded which). This clonotype was obtained from a woman in her late teens or twenties who had recovered from COVID-19. The CDR3 DNA reads TGCGCCAGCAGCTTGGACAGGGGCCACCGGGATGAGCAGTTCTTC. This sequence encodes CASSLDRGHRDEQFF.